This TCR beta chain derives from a study of shared clonotypes between healthy human individuals. This CDR3 is 18 amino acids long. The germline V gene encodes CDR1 SGDLS and CDR2 YYNGEE. Trimming took off 0 bases at V and 4 bases at J, with 22 bases between the two ends. As concerns this clone: The antigen remains unidentified.

Study conclusions and caveats: Sequencing depth was a factor that was expected to affect clonotype sharing among donors.

Several immunoSEQ plates received, in even portions, the genomic DNA of each subset. The data were produced by immunoSEQ multiplex PCR, yet TCRdb's version contains in-frame clones alone and is incomplete. Here the sample spans 2 million to 2.5 million clones, around 95% being singletons. The J gene is TRBJ1-2, the V gene TRBV9, with D possibly TRBD1 on 5 matching bases. The source is a young man in good health. Material: naive CD4+ T cells sorted from blood. As to subset: CD45RA+ positively selected. CDR3 in amino acids: CASSVASGGRGSIYGYTF. For the CDR3, the DNA is TGTGCCAGCAGCGTAGCCTCCGGGGGACGCGGATCCATCTATGGCTACACCTTC.